This TCR beta chain came from a study of blood T cell repertoires in COVID-19. Study context: COVID-19 samples, acute and convalescent, were from the United States, Italy and Spain. From T cells, B-cell-depleted T cells, or PBMCs came the material, which was cDNA or gDNA.

Trimming took 1 base from V and 5 from J; bases not matched to a gene: 11. This CDR3 comprises 17 residues. Germline assignment: CDR1 MNHEY and CDR2 SMNVEV (reference sequence). In the authors' workflow: By means of reference gene primer amplification, nucleated cell counts were estimated. The method was immunoSEQ multiplex PCR; TCRdb's version includes in-frame clones alone and lacks a portion of them. The V and J calls and clone size are taken from that table; D and trimming were inferred from the DNA. The sample carries tens of thousands of clones, approximately 80% recorded once. The table lists this clone with a count of one.

The V and J genes are TRBV27 and TRBJ1-1; TRBD1 agrees at 9 bases. This clonotype was obtained from a human donor in a cohort sampled during active COVID-19. The sequenced material came from peripheral blood. The CDR3 coding sequence is TGTGCCAGCAGTTTATTCTCGCCGGGACAGGGAAGAACTGAAGCTTTCTTT. Translated: CASSLFSPGQGRTEAFF.